Listed below are T cell receptor beta chains from one sample, sequenced in a study of T cell repertoires in cytomegalovirus infection. From the reads, TCRdb called clonotypes with MiXCR, one entry per CDR3 protein. Of some 940,000 distinct CDR3 sequences listed, about a third are singletons. These receptors have no identified antigens. The specimen comprised cultured CD8+ T cells from PBMCs, sampled from culture after CMV antigen stimulation. These TCRs come from a human donor in good health (CMV status not recorded). Some clones in this sample may be carry-over from other donors' samples. The CDR3 runs from the conserved cysteine through the conserved F or W. D genes are given only for firm matches. Clone size is given for some rows only: seen once, a few or many times, or a class if the clone is expanded.

abundance,d_gene,j_gene,v_gene,CDR3nt,CDR3aa
NA,NA,TRBJ1-2,TRBV12-3/TRBV12-4,TGTGCCAGCGGGGGATCCCTCTATGGCTACACCTTC,CASGGSLYGYTF
NA,TRBD1,TRBJ2-5,TRBV7-6,TGTGCCAGCAGCCGGACAGGGGGCGAAGAGACCCAGTACTTC,CASSRTGGEETQYF
NA,NA,TRBJ2-4,TRBV24-1,TGTGCCACCAGTGATACATCGTCGGGAGCCAAAAACATTCAGTACTTC,CATSDTSSGAKNIQYF
NA,TRBD1,TRBJ2-2,TRBV6-5,TGTGCCAGCACCCCTCGAGGGGGCTATTCCAACATGGGGGAGCTGTTTTTT,CASTPRGGYSNMGELFF
NA,TRBD1,TRBJ1-2,TRBV27,TGTGCCAGCAGTTTATTGATAGGGCAGGGGGAGAACTATGGCTACACCTTC,CASSLLIGQGENYGYTF
NA,NA,TRBJ2-5,TRBV12-3/TRBV12-4,TGTGCCAGCAGCTCCACAGGGTATCGCGAGACCCAGTACTTC,CASSSTGYRETQYF
NA,NA,TRBJ2-1,TRBV7-9,TGTGCCTACAATGAGCAGTTCTTC,CAYNEQFF
NA,TRBD1,TRBJ2-5,TRBV12-5,TGTGCTAGTGGTTTAGGGGACAGGGCAGAGACCCAGTACTTC,CASGLGDRAETQYF
NA,NA,TRBJ1-4,TRBV7-9,TGTGCCAGCAGCCGACGGGGAGTGGGAGGCATTCCTAATGAAAAACTGTTTTTT,CASSRRGVGGIPNEKLFF
few,TRBD1,TRBJ2-1,TRBV7-8,TGTGCCAGCACCCCGGGACAGGCCTACAATGAGCAGTTCTTC,CASTPGQAYNEQFF
few,TRBD2,TRBJ2-3,TRBV4-1,TGCGCCAGCAGCCAACTCAGCCAAGGCGGGGGGGCCACAGATACGCAGTATTTT,CASSQLSQGGGATDTQYF
NA,NA,TRBJ1-6,TRBV4-1,TGCGCCAGCAGCCAGCCCCCGGACTTACACTCACCCCTCCACTTT,CASSQPPDLHSPLHF
NA,NA,TRBJ2-1,TRBV4-3,TGCGCCAGCAGCCAAGATCGGGGGAGCCCGAATGAGCAGTTCTTC,CASSQDRGSPNEQFF
NA,NA,TRBJ2-6,TRBV10-3,TGTGCCATCAGTGAACCGAGCGCTGGGGCCAACGTCCTGACTTTC,CAISEPSAGANVLTF
few,NA,TRBJ2-5,TRBV23-1,TGCGCCAGCAGTCACCTAAGGGGGACAAGACAAGAGACCCAGTACTTC,CASSHLRGTRQETQYF
NA,TRBD1,TRBJ1-1,TRBV19,TGTGCCAGTAGCAGGACTGGGACAGATGAAGCTTTCTTT,CASSRTGTDEAFF
NA,TRBD2,TRBJ2-1,TRBV10-3,TGTGCCATCAGTGTCGGGGGGGGAGCGGGGGGCTACAATGAGCAGTTCTTC,CAISVGGGAGGYNEQFF
many,NA,TRBJ2-1,TRBV6-5,TGTGCCAGCAGTTACTCGGTAGGGGTTGGAGAGCAGTTCTTC,CASSYSVGVGEQFF
NA,NA,TRBJ2-7,TRBV7-6,TGTGCCAGCAGCTTCGGGTCGGGCTACGAGCAGTACTTC,CASSFGSGYEQYF
NA,NA,TRBJ2-5,TRBV27,TGTGCCAGCACCTCTCTCCCACCCGGGGCAGGGGAGACCCAGTACTTC,CASTSLPPGAGETQYF
few,NA,TRBJ2-5,TRBV14,TGTGCCAGCAGCCAAGAATACCAGGGGGAGACCCAGTACTTC,CASSQEYQGETQYF
NA,NA,TRBJ1-3,TRBV6-5,TGTGCCAGCAGTTACCAGTACCGTGGAGGTTCTGGAAACACCATATATTTT,CASSYQYRGGSGNTIYF
NA,NA,TRBJ2-1,TRBV7-6,TGTGCCAGCAGCTTTCCCCGCAGGGGGGAGTCCTACAATGAGCAGTTCTTC,CASSFPRRGESYNEQFF
NA,NA,TRBJ2-5,TRBV9,TGTGCCAGCAGCGTAGGGACTAAGGAGCGAGAGACCCAGTACTTC,CASSVGTKERETQYF
many,NA,TRBJ2-1,TRBV7-2,TGTGCCAGCAGCCCCCTGGGGGGGCCTCACAATGAGCAGTTCTTC,CASSPLGGPHNEQFF
NA,NA,TRBJ2-5,TRBV7-4,TGTGCCAGCAGCGCCCTCGGGGGGCCCCCGCAAGAGACCCAGTACTTC,CASSALGGPPQETQYF
NA,TRBD1,TRBJ1-1,TRBV29-1,TGCAGCGGGGAAATATCAGGGGGCGAAGCTTTCTTT,CSGEISGGEAFF
NA,NA,TRBJ1-3,TRBV7-2,TGTGCCAGTAGCTTAGTTCGGGGCTTAGGAAACACCATATATTTT,CASSLVRGLGNTIYF
NA,TRBD2,TRBJ2-7,TRBV12-3/TRBV12-4,TGTGCCAGCAGTTCGTCCGGGACTAGCCTTCCGTACGAGCAGTACTTC,CASSSSGTSLPYEQYF
many,NA,TRBJ2-3,TRBV6-1,TGTGCCAGCAGGAACCGGACAGCCTTTGTGGATACGCAGTATTTT,CASRNRTAFVDTQYF
few,TRBD1,TRBJ1-1,TRBV7-3,TGTGCCAGCAGCCCGAGAGACAGGGGGCTGGGCACTGAAGCTTTCTTT,CASSPRDRGLGTEAFF
few,NA,TRBJ2-1,TRBV7-6,TGTGCCAGCAGCTGGCCGACAGCTTACAATGAGCAGTTCTTC,CASSWPTAYNEQFF
many,NA,TRBJ1-5,TRBV12-3/TRBV12-4,TGTGCCAGCAGTTTGCGGCAGGGGAGTCCCTATCAGCCCCAGCATTTT,CASSLRQGSPYQPQHF
NA,TRBD1,TRBJ2-3,TRBV6-5,TGTGCCAGCAGTTTATTCGACAGGGTAACAGATACGCAGTATTTT,CASSLFDRVTDTQYF
NA,TRBD1,TRBJ2-3,TRBV7-6,TGTGCCAGCAGCCTCAAGGGGGGACAGGGGAGGGCAGATACGCAGTATTTT,CASSLKGGQGRADTQYF
NA,NA,TRBJ2-7,TRBV29-1,TGCAGCGTTGAGCTCGACAGCCCCTACGAGCAGTACTTC,CSVELDSPYEQYF
many,TRBD1,TRBJ2-1,TRBV7-8,TGTGCCAGCAGCTGGGGACAGAGCTCCTACAATGAGCAGTTCTTC,CASSWGQSSYNEQFF
NA,NA,TRBJ1-1,TRBV4-1,TGCGCCAGCAGCCAAGAACCCGGACAGACGAACACTGAAGCTTTCTTT,CASSQEPGQTNTEAFF
many,TRBD1,TRBJ1-1,TRBV7-6,TGTGCCAGCAGCCCAGGGACAGGTGGCCCTGAAGCTTTCTTT,CASSPGTGGPEAFF
few,NA,TRBJ2-2,TRBV20-1,TGCAGTGTTTCCTCCGGGCAAAACACCGGGGAGCTGTTTTTT,CSVSSGQNTGELFF
NA,NA,TRBJ2-3,TRBV7-9,TGTGTCGGAAGGGGGACAGATACGCAGTATTTT,CVGRGTDTQYF
few,TRBD2,TRBJ2-3,TRBV15,TGTGCCACCAGCAGAGATGACAGCGGGGGGCCACGAGATACGCAGTATTTT,CATSRDDSGGPRDTQYF
few,NA,TRBJ1-4,TRBV28,TGTGCCAGCAGCGGAATAGGGGGTGAGGATATTCGGGAAAAACTGTTTTTT,CASSGIGGEDIREKLFF
few,NA,TRBJ1-2,TRBV27,TGTGCCAGCAGTTCCTCACAGGGAAATGGCTACACCTTC,CASSSSQGNGYTF
few,TRBD1,TRBJ1-2,TRBV28,TGTGCCCTGACAGGGCTCCTGAGGGGCTACACCTTC,CALTGLLRGYTF
few,NA,TRBJ2-5,TRBV7-9,TGTGCCAGCAGCTTAAGCGGGCTGGGCCAGGAGACCCAGTACTTC,CASSLSGLGQETQYF